A single sample is the source of the 24 T cell receptor beta chains below, sequenced in a study of T cell changes during pregnancy in multiple sclerosis. Using immunoSEQ multiplex PCR, the repertoire was profiled, and TCRdb retains in-frame clones only, with some absent. In the table there are 85,000 to 95,000 clones, about nine tenths of which are singletons. This specimen was peripheral blood, taken after pregnancy. The receptors stem from a female donor in good health, enrolled as a control in a pregnancy study.

V and J are TRBV7-8 and TRBJ2-1; 10 nucleotides line up with TRBD2. With V trimmed by 4 bases and J by 4 bases, 7 bases remained unmatched. The CDR3 has 16 amino acids. Germline V CDR1 and CDR2: SGHVS, FQNEAQ. CDR3 in amino acids: CASSSELAGLYNEQFF. The CDR3 nucleotides read TGTGCCAGCAGCTCCGAACTAGCGGGGCTTTACAATGAGCAGTTCTTC.

The V call is TRBV7-3, the J call TRBJ2-1, with 10 bases matching TRBD1. Germline CDR1 and CDR2: SGHTA and FQGTGA. Unmatched junction bases numbered 3, after V lost 1 base and J lost 0 bases. This CDR3 spans 17 amino acids. CDR3 DNA: TGTGCCAGCAGCTTAAGGGGACAGGGGAGCTCCTACAATGAGCAGTTCTTC. Its protein product is CASSLRGQGSSYNEQFF.

The gene calls are TRBV28 and TRBJ1-2, with TRBD1 identical over 9 bases. The germline gives CDR1 MDHEN, CDR2 SYDVKM. The CDR3 has 15 amino acids. Germline trimming cut 5 bases from V and 5 bases from J; bases unmatched to any gene: 9. CDR3 sequence: CASSPRQGGSYGYTF. The DNA of the CDR3 is TGTGCCAGCAGTCCTAGACAGGGGGGTTCATATGGCTACACCTTC.

V gene TRBV7-2 combines with J gene TRBJ2-3; possibly TRBD2 for D (7 bases). The V end lost 0 bases, the J end lost 3 bases, and 10 bases lay between the germline ends. The CDR3 extends over 15 amino acids. Germline CDR1 SGHTA, CDR2 FQGNSA. The CDR3 region is CASSLAGGQTDTQYF. The CDR3 DNA sequence: TGTGCCAGCAGCTTAGCCGGGGGGCAAACAGATACGCAGTATTTT.

This chain uses TRBV15 with TRBJ1-1; D gene unclear. Germline V gene sequence: CDR1 LNHNV, CDR2 YYDKDF (reference sequence). CDR3 size: 15 residues. V was pared by 0 bases and J by 2 bases, with 10 bases between. The CDR3 spells CATSRDRFQNTEAFF. CDR3 in DNA: TGTGCCACCAGCAGAGACCGGTTCCAAAACACTGAAGCTTTCTTT. The entire variable domain, with the rest obtained from reference TRBV15 and TRBJ1-1, is as follows: DAMVIQNPRYQVTQFGKPVTLSCSQTLNHNVMYWYQQKSSQAPKLLFHYYDKDFNNEADTPDNFQSRRPNTSFCFLDIRSPGLGDTAMYLCATSRDRFQNTEAFFGQGTRLTVV.

The chain has TRBV19 and TRBJ1-4, with a possible D match to TRBD1 (5 bases). This CDR3 is 15 amino acids long. Germline V gives CDR1 LNHDA, CDR2 SQIVND (reference sequence). The ends were cut back, 5 bases at V and 2 bases at J, with 12 bases in the middle. This CDR3 is CASSSLAGTNEKLFF. The DNA of the CDR3 is TGTGCCAGTAGTTCCCTCGCAGGGACTAATGAAAAACTGTTTTTT.

This sequence joins TRBV5-6 and TRBJ1-1, with TRBD1 matching over 10 bases. Germline CDR1 reads SGHDT; CDR2 reads YYEEEE. Trimming took 4 bases from V and 10 from J; bases not matched to a gene: 13. The CDR3 extends over 15 amino acids. The CDR3 reads CASSIDRGQRNGAFF. Written as DNA, the CDR3 is TGTGCCAGCAGCATCGACAGGGGGCAGAGAAACGGAGCTTTCTTT. The full variable domain, completed using reference TRBV5-6 and TRBJ1-1, is DAGVTQSPTHLIKTRGQQVTLRCSPKSGHDTVSWYQQALGQGPQFIFQYYEEEERQRGNFPDRFSGHQFPNYSSELNVNALLLGDSALYLCASSIDRGQRNGAFFGQGTRLTVV.

The chain has TRBV5-5 and TRBJ2-6; 7 bases are shared with TRBD1. This CDR3 has 18 amino acids. Looked up from germline, CDR1 is SGHKS and CDR2 is YYEKEE (reference sequence). V lost 1 base, J lost 0 bases, and 7 bases stayed unmatched. The CDR3 protein is CASSLLDRVSSGANVLTF. The CDR3 DNA is TGTGCCAGCAGCTTGCTCGACAGGGTCAGCTCTGGGGCCAACGTCCTGACTTTC. The complete variable domain, with remaining parts taken from reference TRBV5-5 and TRBJ2-6, reads DAGVTQSPTHLIKTRGQQVTLRCSPISGHKSVSWYQQVLGQGPQFIFQYYEKEERGRGNFPDRFSARQFPNYSSELNVNALLLGDSALYLCASSLLDRVSSGANVLTFGAGSRLTVL.

The gene calls are TRBV25-1 and TRBJ1-4; no clear D gene. Trimming stripped 2 bases from V and 0 bases from J, with 7 bases between. From germline, CDR1 is MGHDK and CDR2 SYGVNS. This CDR3 spans 15 amino acids. CDR3: CASSEAVATNEKLFF. The DNA for the CDR3 is TGTGCCAGCAGTGAAGCAGTTGCAACTAATGAAAAACTGTTTTTT.

The CDR3 DNA reads TGTGCCAGCAGCTTAGGATCCGGGTTCAATTCACCCCTCCACTTT. The encoded protein is CASSLGSGFNSPLHF. The chain is built from TRBV7-9 and TRBJ1-6; no clear D. Germline V CDR1 and CDR2: SEHNR, FQNEAQ (reference sequence). The V end lost 1 base, the J end lost 7 bases, and 11 bases lay between the germline ends. The CDR3 runs 15 residues.

J is TRBJ2-1 and V is TRBV4-3, with 8 bases that match TRBD1. The CDR3 spans 16 residues. Germline trimming cut 3 bases from V and 8 bases from J; bases unmatched to any gene: 12. CDR1 and CDR2 from the germline V gene are LGHNA and YSLEER. CDR3: CASSQPERQGLDEQFF. The CDR3 nucleotides read TGCGCCAGCAGCCAGCCAGAGAGACAGGGGTTGGATGAGCAGTTCTTC.

This sequence joins TRBV18 and TRBJ1-4; 8 bases are a match to TRBD1. Germline values: CDR1 KGHSH, CDR2 LQKENI. The junction had 4 bases not matched to a gene; V was cut back by 2 bases and J by 5 bases. The length of the CDR3 is 15 residues. CDR3 amino acids: CASSPRTGSNEKLFF. The DNA of the CDR3 is TGTGCCAGCTCACCAAGGACAGGGTCAAATGAAAAACTGTTTTTT.

In regard to this clone: The same CDR3 also results from other DNA sequences found in this sample. V usage is TRBV7-9 and J usage is TRBJ2-5; D might be TRBD1 (6 bases). Trimming removed 3 bases at V and 4 bases at J, with 9 bases between. The CDR3 runs 13 residues. Looked up from germline, CDR1 is SEHNR and CDR2 is FQNEAQ (reference sequence). In DNA form, the CDR3 reads TGTGCCAGCAGCTTTGGGGGCGCAGAGACCCAGTACTTC. Translated: CASSFGGAETQYF.

The count of this clone is one. The rearrangement joins TRBV11-2 to TRBJ1-1, with a possible D match to TRBD1 (6 bases). From germline, CDR1 is SGHAT and CDR2 FQNNGV. This CDR3 is 16 amino acids long. Trimming cost V 1 base and J 4 bases, with 16 bases left between them. The DNA of the CDR3 is TGTGCCAGCAGCTTAGCCCTCCTAAGGGGGGGCACTGAAGCTTTCTTT. The encoded protein is CASSLALLRGGTEAFF.

The V and J genes are TRBV27 and TRBJ1-2; 9 bases are shared with TRBD1. Per the germline V gene, CDR1 is MNHEY and CDR2 is SMNVEV (reference sequence). V shed 7 bases, J shed 7 bases, and the junction held 13 bases outside the gene matches. This CDR3 has 15 amino acids. The CDR3 sequence: CASKPSGTGLSGYTF. CDR3 in DNA: TGTGCCAGCAAGCCCTCCGGGACAGGGCTTTCTGGCTACACCTTC.

J is TRBJ1-1 and V is TRBV6-1, with D perhaps matching TRBD1 (5 bases). CDR1 MNHNS and CDR2 SASEGT come from the germline V gene. The CDR3 has 14 residues. V lost 3 bases to trimming and J lost 7 bases, with 15 bases between them. As DNA, the CDR3 is TGTGCCAGCAGTGAGGGCGGGACTGTGATTGAAGCTTTCTTT. Amino acid sequence: CASSEGGTVIEAFF.

The V call is TRBV19, the J call TRBJ2-5; tentatively, D is TRBD2 (7 bases). This CDR3 contains 16 residues. Per germline, CDR1 LNHDA and CDR2 SQIVND (reference sequence). The V and J ends lost 6 bases and 0 bases respectively, with 17 bases between them. The CDR3 DNA reads as TGTGCCAGTAGGAGGGGGGGAGCAAAATACCAAGAGACCCAGTACTTC. It is translated as CASRRGGAKYQETQYF.

CDR3 nucleotides: TGTGCCAGCAGCGTCTGGGACAGGGAGACTGAAGCTTTCTTT. Translation gives CASSVWDRETEAFF. J is TRBJ1-1 and V is TRBV9; 9 bases fit TRBD1. The CDR3 totals 14 residues. J was trimmed by 5 bases and V by 2 bases; bases with no gene match: 4. Germline CDR1 SGDLS, CDR2 YYNGEE. The full variable domain, in which reference TRBV9 and TRBJ1-1 provide the parts outside the CDR3, is DSGVTQTPKHLITATGQRVTLRCSPRSGDLSVYWYQQSLDQGLQFLIQYYNGEERAKGNILERFSAQQFPDLHSELNLSSLELGDSALYFCASSVWDRETEAFFGQGTRLTVV.

The chain employs TRBV7-8 and TRBJ2-3; 8 positions agree with TRBD2. Germline V CDR1 and CDR2: SGHVS, FQNEAQ. V shed 5 bases, J shed 1 base, and the junction held 8 bases outside the gene matches. The CDR3 covers 16 residues. The CDR3 is CASSPGPAGGTDTQYF. The DNA for the CDR3 is TGTGCCAGCAGCCCCGGACCAGCGGGGGGCACAGATACGCAGTATTTT.

The rearrangement links TRBV7-9 to TRBJ1-3; TRBD1 matches at 10 bases. The ends lost 5 bases at V and 0 bases at J; junction bases unmatched: 7. Germline values: CDR1 SEHNR, CDR2 FQNEAQ (reference sequence). The CDR3 has 17 residues. CDR3 in amino acids: CASSKRTGGNSGNTIYF. The CDR3 DNA is TGTGCCAGCAGCAAACGGACAGGGGGTAACTCTGGAAACACCATATATTTT. The complete variable domain, with remaining parts taken from reference TRBV7-9 and TRBJ1-3, reads DTGVSQNPRHKITKRGQNVTFRCDPISEHNRLYWYRQTLGQGPEFLTYFQNEAQLEKSRLLSDRFSAERPKGSFSTLEIQRTEQGDSAMYLCASSKRTGGNSGNTIYFGEGSWLTVV.

The V gene is TRBV6-6, the J gene TRBJ1-1, with D maybe TRBD1 (6 bases). This CDR3 is 13 amino acids long. V was trimmed by 8 bases and J by 1 base, leaving 11 bases between them. Germline CDR1 MNHNY, CDR2 SVGAGI (reference sequence). The CDR3 loop is CASLGAPNTEAFF. CDR3 in DNA: TGTGCCAGCCTGGGGGCGCCGAACACTGAAGCTTTCTTT.

The chain uses TRBV5-1 and TRBJ2-3, with TRBD2 matching 7 bases. The V gene end was trimmed by 2 bases and the J gene end by 4 bases; junction bases not matched to a gene: 4. Germline V gene lookup returns CDR1 SGHRS and CDR2 YFSETQ. The CDR3 covers 14 residues. In DNA form, the CDR3 reads TGCGCCAGCAGCTTTGGCGCGGGGGCAGATACGCAGTATTTT. Protein product: CASSFGAGADTQYF.

The CDR3: CASSEVAGVSREQYF. The CDR3 DNA is TGTGCCAGCAGTGAAGTAGCCGGGGTTTCCCGCGAGCAGTACTTC. This chain joins TRBV6-1 and TRBJ2-7; D perhaps matches TRBD2 (5 bases). This CDR3 contains 15 residues. The V gene's germline CDR1 is MNHNS and CDR2 SASEGT. The germline V and J ends were trimmed by 1 base and 6 bases, with 16 bases remaining between them.

This sequence joins TRBV7-2 and TRBJ2-1; 7 positions agree with TRBD2. Germline CDR1 and CDR2: SGHTA and FQGNSA. The junction had 4 bases not matched to a gene; V was cut back by 1 base and J by 1 base. This CDR3 region has 16 residues. Here the CDR3 reads CASSLGAGKSYNEQFF. Here the CDR3 DNA reads TGTGCCAGCAGCTTAGGAGCGGGGAAATCCTACAATGAGCAGTTCTTC.